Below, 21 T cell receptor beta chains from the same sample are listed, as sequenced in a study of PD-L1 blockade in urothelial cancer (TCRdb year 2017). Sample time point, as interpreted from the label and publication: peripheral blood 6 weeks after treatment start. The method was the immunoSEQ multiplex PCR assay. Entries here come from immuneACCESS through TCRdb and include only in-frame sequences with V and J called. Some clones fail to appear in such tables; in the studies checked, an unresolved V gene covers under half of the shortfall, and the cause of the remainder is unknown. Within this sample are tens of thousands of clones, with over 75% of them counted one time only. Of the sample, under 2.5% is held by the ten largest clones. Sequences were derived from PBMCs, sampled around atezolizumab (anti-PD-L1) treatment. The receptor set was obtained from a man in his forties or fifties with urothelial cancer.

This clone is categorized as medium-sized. Here the CDR3 reads CASRWDRLSNQPQHF. CDR3 nucleotides: TGTGCCAGCAGGTGGGACAGATTGAGCAATCAGCCCCAGCATTTT. This chain links TRBV28 with TRBJ1-5, with 7 bases aligning to TRBD1. V gave up 6 bases and J gave up 1 base; unmatched junction bases: 6. Germline V CDR1 and CDR2: MDHEN, SYDVKM. The CDR3 is 15 amino acids.

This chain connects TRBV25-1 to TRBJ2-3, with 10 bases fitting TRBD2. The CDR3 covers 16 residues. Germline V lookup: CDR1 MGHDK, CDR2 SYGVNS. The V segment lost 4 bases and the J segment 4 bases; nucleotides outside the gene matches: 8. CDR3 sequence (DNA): TGTGCCAGCAGTGTAACTAGCGGGACGAGCGCAGATACGCAGTATTTT. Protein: CASSVTSGTSADTQYF.

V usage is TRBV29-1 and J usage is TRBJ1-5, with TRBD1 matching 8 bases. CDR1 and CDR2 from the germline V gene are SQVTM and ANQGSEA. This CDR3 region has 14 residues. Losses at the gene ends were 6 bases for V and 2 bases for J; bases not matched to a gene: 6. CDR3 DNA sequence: TGCAGCGTAGGAGGGGGACAGGGCAATCAGCCCCAGCATTTT. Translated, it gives CSVGGGQGNQPQHF.

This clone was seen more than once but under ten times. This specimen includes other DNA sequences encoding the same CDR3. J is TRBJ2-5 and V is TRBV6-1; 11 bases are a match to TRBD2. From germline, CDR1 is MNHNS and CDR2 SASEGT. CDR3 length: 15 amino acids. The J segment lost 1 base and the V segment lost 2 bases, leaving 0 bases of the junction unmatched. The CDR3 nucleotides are TGTGCCAGCAGTGAACTAGCGGGAGGCCAAGAGACCCAGTACTTC. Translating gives CASSELAGGQETQYF.

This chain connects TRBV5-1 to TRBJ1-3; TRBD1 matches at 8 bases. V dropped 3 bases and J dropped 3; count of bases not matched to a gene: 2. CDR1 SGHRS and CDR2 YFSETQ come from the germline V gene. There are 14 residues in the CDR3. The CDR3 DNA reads TGCGCCAGCAGCTCGACAGGGGTTGGAAACACCATATATTTT. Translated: CASSSTGVGNTIYF.

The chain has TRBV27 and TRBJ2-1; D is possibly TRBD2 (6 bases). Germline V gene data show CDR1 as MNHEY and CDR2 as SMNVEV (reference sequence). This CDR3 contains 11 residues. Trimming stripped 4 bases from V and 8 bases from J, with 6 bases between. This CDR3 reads CASSWGDEQFF. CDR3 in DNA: TGTGCCAGCAGTTGGGGGGATGAGCAGTTCTTC.

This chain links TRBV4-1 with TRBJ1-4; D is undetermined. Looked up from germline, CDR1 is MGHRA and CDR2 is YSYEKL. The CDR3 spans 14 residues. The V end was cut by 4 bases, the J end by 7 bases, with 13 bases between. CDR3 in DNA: TGCGCCAGCAGCCCTGCCTGGTCGGGTGAAAAACTGTTTTTT. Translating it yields CASSPAWSGEKLFF.

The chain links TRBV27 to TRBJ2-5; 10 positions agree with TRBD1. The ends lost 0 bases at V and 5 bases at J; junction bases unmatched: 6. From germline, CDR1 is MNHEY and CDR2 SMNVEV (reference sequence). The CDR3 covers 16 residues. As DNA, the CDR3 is TGTGCCAGCAGTTTATCACTGACAGGGGGCCGGGAGACCCAGTACTTC. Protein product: CASSLSLTGGRETQYF.

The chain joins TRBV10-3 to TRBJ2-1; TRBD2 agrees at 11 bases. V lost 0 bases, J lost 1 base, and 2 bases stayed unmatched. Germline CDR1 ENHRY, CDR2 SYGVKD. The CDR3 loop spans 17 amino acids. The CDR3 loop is CAISESSGGDSYNEQFF. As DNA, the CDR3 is TGTGCCATCAGTGAGTCTAGCGGGGGGGATTCCTACAATGAGCAGTTCTTC.

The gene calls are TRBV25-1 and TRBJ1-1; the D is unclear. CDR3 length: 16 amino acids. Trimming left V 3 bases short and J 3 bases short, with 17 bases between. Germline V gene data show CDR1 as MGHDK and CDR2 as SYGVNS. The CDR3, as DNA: TGTGCCAGCAGTGATCGGCGGGGTTGGTGGTACACTGAAGCTTTCTTT. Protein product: CASSDRRGWWYTEAFF. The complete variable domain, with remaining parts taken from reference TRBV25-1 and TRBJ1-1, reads EADIYQTPRYLVIGTGKKITLECSQTMGHDKMYWYQQDPGMELHLIHYSYGVNSTEKGDLSSESTVSRIRTEHFPLTLESARPSHTSQYLCASSDRRGWWYTEAFFGQGTRLTVV.

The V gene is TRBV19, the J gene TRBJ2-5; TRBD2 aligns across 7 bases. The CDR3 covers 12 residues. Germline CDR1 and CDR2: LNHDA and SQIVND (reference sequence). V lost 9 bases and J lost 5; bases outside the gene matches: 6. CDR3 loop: CASGGFRETQYF. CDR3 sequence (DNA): TGTGCCAGCGGGGGGTTTAGGGAGACCCAGTACTTC. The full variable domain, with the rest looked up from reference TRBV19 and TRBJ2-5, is DGGITQSPKYLFRKEGQNVTLSCEQNLNHDAMYWYRQDPGQGLRLIYYSQIVNDFQKGDIAEGYSVSREKKESFPLTVTSAQKNPTAFYLCASGGFRETQYFGPGTRLLVL.

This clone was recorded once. The CDR3 nucleotides are TGTGCCAGCAGTGCAGGGGGCGGTGAAAAACTGTTTTTT. Translation gives CASSAGGGEKLFF. V is TRBV2 and J is TRBJ1-4; the match to TRBD1 covers 8 bases. The CDR3 totals 13 residues. The V gene end was trimmed by 4 bases and the J gene end by 7 bases; junction bases not matched to a gene: 2. The germline gives CDR1 SNHLY, CDR2 FYNNEI.

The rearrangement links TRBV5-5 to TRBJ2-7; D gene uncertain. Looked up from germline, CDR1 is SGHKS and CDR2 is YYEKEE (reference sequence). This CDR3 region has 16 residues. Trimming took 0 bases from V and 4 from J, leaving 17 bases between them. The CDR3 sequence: CASSLDLARKLYEQYF. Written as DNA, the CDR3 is TGTGCCAGCAGCTTGGATTTGGCCCGAAAACTATACGAGCAGTACTTC.

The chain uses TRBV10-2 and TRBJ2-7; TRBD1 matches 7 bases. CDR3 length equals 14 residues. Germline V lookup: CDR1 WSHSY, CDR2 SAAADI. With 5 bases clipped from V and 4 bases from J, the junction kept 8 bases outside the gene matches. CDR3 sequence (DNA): TGCGCCAGCAGTAAGGACAGGTCGGGGTACGAGCAGTACTTC. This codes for CASSKDRSGYEQYF.

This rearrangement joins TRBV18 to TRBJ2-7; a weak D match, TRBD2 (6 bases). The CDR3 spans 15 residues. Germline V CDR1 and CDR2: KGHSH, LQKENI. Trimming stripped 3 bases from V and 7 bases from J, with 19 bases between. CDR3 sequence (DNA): TGTGCCAGCTCACCCAGGGTGCTGGGGGGTGTGGAGCAGTACTTC. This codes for CASSPRVLGGVEQYF.

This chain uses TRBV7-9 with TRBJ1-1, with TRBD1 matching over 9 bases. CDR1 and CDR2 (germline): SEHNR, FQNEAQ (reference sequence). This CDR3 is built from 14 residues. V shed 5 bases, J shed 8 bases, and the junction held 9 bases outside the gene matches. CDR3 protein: CASSQGQGIIEAFF. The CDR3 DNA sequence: TGTGCCAGCAGCCAGGGACAGGGAATTATCGAAGCTTTCTTT.

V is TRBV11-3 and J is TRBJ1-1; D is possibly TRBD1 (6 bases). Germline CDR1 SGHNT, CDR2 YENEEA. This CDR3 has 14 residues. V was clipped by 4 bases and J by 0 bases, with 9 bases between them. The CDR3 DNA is TGTGCCAGCAGCTCGGGACACCTGAACACTGAAGCTTTCTTT. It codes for CASSSGHLNTEAFF. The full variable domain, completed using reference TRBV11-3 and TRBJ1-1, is EAGVVQSPRYKIIEKKQPVAFWCNPISGHNTLYWYLQNLGQGPELLIRYENEEAVDDSQLPKDRFSAERLKGVDSTLKIQPAELGDSAVYLCASSSGHLNTEAFFGQGTRLTVV.

The chain's CDR3 is CASGTGSSYEQYF. CDR3 bases: TGTGCCAGCGGGACAGGGAGCTCCTACGAGCAGTACTTC. The chain carries TRBV27 and TRBJ2-7; 9 nucleotides match TRBD1. The CDR3 spans 13 residues. Germline CDR1 is MNHEY and CDR2 is SMNVEV (reference sequence). V lost 8 bases and J lost 0; bases outside the gene matches: 2.

CDR3 nucleotides: TGTGCCAGCAGCTTCACTCGCGACAGGGGAGGCTACACCTTC. Protein sequence: CASSFTRDRGGYTF. The rearrangement uses TRBV11-2 and TRBJ1-2; 8 bases map to TRBD1. This CDR3 contains 14 residues. CDR1 and CDR2 (germline): SGHAT, FQNNGV. Trimming at V came to 3 bases and at J to 8 bases, leaving 8 bases not matched to a gene.

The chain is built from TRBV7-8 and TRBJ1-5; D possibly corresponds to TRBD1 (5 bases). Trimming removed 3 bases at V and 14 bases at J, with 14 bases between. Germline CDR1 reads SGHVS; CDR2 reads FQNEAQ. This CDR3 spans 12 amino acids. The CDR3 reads CASSFGDSHKHF. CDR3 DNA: TGTGCCAGCAGCTTTGGGGACTCCCATAAGCATTTT.

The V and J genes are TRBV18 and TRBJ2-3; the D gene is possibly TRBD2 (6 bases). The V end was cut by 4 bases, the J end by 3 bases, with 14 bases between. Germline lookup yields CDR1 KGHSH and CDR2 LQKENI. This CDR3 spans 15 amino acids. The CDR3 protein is CASSHGSWGTDTQYF. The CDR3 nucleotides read TGTGCCAGCTCACACGGGAGTTGGGGTACAGATACGCAGTATTTT.